This TCR beta chain was captured in a study of blood T cells in healthy people across ages. The CDR3 contains 13 residues. CDR1 SQVTM and CDR2 ANQGSEA come from the germline V gene. The V gene lost 4 bases and the J gene lost 0 bases, with 9 bases spanning the gap. Using a J-beta primer mix together with a sample-barcoded 5' primer, a second PCR was run for roughly 6 to 11 cycles. TCRdb independently ran MiXCR on the 5' RACE reads; one entry per CDR3 protein. The profile shows over a million distinct CDR3 sequences, less than 45% of them singletons. This clonotype was found many times. The chain joins TRBV29-1 to TRBJ1-1; D not certain. Source material: blood. This receptor was taken from a woman aged 18-29 years in good health. The CDR3 loop reads CSVGRVLNTEAFF. DNA of the CDR3: TGCAGCGTTGGCCGGGTGTTGAACACTGAAGCTTTCTTT.